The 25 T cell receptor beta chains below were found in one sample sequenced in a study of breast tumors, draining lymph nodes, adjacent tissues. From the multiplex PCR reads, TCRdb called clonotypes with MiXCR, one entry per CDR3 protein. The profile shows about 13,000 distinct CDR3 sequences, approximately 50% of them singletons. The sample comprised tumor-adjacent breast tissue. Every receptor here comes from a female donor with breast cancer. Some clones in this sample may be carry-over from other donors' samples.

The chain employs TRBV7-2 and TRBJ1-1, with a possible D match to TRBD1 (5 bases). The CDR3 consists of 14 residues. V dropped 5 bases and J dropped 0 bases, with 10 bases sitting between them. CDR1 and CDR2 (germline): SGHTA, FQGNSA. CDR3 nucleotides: TGTGCCAGCAGCCGCCGGGGGGTGAACACTGAAGCTTTCTTT. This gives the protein CASSRRGVNTEAFF.

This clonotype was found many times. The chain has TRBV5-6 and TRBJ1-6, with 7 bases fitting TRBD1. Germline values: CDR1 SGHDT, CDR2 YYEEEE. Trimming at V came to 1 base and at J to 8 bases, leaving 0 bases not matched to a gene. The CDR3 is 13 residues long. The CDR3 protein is CASSLTGDSPLHF. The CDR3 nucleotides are TGTGCCAGCAGCTTGACAGGGGATTCACCCCTCCACTTT.

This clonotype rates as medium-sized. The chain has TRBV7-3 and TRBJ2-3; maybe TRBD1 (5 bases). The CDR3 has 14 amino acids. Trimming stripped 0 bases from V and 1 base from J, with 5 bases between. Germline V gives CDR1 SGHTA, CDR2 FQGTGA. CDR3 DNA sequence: TGTGCCAGCAGCTTAACAGGGGGCACAGATACGCAGTATTTT. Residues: CASSLTGGTDTQYF.

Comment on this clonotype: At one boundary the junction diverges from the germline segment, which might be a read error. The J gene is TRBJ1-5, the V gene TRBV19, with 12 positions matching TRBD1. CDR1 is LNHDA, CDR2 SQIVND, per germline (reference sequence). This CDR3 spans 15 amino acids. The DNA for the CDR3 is TGTGCCGGTAGTATACCGGGACAGGGGGCTCAGCCCCAGCATTTT. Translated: CAGSIPGQGAQPQHF.

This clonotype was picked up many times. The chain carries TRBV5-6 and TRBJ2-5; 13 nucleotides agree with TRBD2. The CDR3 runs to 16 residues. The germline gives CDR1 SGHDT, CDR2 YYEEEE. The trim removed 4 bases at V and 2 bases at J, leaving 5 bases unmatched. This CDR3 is CASSVLAGGSQETQYF. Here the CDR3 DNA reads TGTGCCAGCAGCGTACTAGCGGGAGGGAGTCAAGAGACCCAGTACTTC. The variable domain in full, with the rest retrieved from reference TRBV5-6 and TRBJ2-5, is DAGVTQSPTHLIKTRGQQVTLRCSPKSGHDTVSWYQQALGQGPQFIFQYYEEEERQRGNFPDRFSGHQFPNYSSELNVNALLLGDSALYLCASSVLAGGSQETQYFGPGTRLLVL.

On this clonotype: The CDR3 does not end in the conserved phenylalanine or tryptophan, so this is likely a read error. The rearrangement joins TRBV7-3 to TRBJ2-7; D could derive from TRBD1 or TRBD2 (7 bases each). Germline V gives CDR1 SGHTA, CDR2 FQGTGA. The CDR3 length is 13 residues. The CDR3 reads CVSSQGGGYEQYL. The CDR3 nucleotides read TGTGTCAGCAGCCAGGGGGGGGGGTACGAGCAGTACCTC.

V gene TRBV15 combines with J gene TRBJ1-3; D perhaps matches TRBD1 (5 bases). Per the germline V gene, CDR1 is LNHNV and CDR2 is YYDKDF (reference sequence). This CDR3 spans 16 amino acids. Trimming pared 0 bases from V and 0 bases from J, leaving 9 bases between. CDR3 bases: TGTGCCACCAGCAGAGACAGGGCCAACTCTGGAAACACCATATATTTT. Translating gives CATSRDRANSGNTIYF.

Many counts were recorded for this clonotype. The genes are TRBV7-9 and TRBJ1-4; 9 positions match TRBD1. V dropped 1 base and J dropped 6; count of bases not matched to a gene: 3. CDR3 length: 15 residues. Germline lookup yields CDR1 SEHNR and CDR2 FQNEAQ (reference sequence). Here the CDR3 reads CASSLGGQGDEKLFF. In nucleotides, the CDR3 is TGTGCCAGCAGCTTAGGGGGACAGGGAGATGAAAAACTGTTTTTT. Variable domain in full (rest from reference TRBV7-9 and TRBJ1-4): DTGVSQNPRHKITKRGQNVTFRCDPISEHNRLYWYRQTLGQGPEFLTYFQNEAQLEKSRLLSDRFSAERPKGSFSTLEIQRTEQGDSAMYLCASSLGGQGDEKLFFGSGTQLSVL.

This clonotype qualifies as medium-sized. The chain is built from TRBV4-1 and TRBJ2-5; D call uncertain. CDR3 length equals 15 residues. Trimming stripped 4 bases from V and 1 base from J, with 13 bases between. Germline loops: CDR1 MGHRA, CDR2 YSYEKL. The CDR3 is CASSPPPVFQETQYF. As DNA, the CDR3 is TGCGCCAGCAGCCCCCCCCCCGTATTCCAAGAGACCCAGTACTTC.

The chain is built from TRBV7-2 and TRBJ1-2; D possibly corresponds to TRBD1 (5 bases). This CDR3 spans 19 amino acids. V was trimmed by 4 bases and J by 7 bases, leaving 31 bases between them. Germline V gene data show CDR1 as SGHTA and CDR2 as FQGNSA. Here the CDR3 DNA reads TGTGCCAGCAGCTCGCATAGGGGCGGGGGTCAAGGAAGTAAAAGTGGCTACACCTTC. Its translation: CASSSHRGGGQGSKSGYTF. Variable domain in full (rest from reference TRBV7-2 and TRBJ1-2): GAGVSQSPSNKVTEKGKDVELRCDPISGHTALYWYRQSLGQGLEFLIYFQGNSAPDKSGLPSDRFSAERTGGSVSTLTIQRTQQEDSAVYLCASSSHRGGGQGSKSGYTFGSGTRLTVV.

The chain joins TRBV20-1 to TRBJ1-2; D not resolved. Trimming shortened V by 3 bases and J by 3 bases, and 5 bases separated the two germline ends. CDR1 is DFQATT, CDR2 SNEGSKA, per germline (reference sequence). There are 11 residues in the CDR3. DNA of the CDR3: TGCAGTGCTAGTGAGGACTATGGCTACACCTTC. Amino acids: CSASEDYGYTF.

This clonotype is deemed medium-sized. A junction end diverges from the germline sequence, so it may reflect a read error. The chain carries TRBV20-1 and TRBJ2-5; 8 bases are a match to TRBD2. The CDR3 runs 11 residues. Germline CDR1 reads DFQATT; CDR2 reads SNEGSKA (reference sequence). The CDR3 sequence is CSARAGTRPPF. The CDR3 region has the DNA TGCAGTGCTAGGGCCGGGACTAGGCCCCCCTTC.

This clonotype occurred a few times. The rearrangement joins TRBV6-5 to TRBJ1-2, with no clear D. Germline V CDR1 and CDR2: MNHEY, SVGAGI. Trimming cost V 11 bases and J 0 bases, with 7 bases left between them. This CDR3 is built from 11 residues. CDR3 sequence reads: CAVEANYGYTF. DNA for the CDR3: TGTGCCGTCGAGGCTAACTATGGCTACACCTTC.

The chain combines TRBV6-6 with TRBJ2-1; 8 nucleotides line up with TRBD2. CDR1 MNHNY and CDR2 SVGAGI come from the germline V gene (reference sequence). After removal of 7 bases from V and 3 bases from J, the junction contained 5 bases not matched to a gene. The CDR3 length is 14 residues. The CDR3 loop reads CASTPGGYYNEQFF. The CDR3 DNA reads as TGTGCCAGCACACCGGGGGGGTACTACAATGAGCAGTTCTTC.

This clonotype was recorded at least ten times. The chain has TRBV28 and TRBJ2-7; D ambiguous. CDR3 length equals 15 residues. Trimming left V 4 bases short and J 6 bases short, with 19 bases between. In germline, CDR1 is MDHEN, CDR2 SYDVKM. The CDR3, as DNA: TGTGCCAGCAGTTACCCTCTGCGGTACCGTGGCGAGCAGTACTTC. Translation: CASSYPLRYRGEQYF.

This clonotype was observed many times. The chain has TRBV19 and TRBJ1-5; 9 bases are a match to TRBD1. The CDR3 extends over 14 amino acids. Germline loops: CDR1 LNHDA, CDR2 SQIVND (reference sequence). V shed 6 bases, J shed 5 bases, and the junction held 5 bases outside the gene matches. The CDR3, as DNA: TGTGCCAGTAGAGAGACAGGGGGTTATCAGCCCCAGCATTTT. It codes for CASRETGGYQPQHF.

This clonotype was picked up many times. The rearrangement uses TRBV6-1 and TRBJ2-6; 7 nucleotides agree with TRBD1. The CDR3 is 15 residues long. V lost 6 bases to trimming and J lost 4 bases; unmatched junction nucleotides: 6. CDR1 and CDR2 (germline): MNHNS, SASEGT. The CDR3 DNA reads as TGTGCCAGCAGGCCAGGGGGTTCGGGGGCCAACGTCCTGACTTTC. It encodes CASRPGGSGANVLTF.

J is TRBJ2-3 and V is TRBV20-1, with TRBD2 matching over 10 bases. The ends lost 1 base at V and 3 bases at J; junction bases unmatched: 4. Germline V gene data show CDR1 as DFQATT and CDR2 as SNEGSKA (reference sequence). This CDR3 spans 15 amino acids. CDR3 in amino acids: CSARGASGRTDTQYF. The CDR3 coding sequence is TGCAGTGCTAGAGGGGCTAGCGGGAGAACAGATACGCAGTATTTT.

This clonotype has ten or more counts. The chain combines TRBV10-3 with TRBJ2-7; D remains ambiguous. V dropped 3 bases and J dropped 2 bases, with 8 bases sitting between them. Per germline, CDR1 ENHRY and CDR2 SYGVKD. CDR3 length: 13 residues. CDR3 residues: CAISDPDTYEQYV. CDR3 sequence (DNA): TGTGCCATCAGTGACCCCGACACCTACGAGCAGTACGTC.

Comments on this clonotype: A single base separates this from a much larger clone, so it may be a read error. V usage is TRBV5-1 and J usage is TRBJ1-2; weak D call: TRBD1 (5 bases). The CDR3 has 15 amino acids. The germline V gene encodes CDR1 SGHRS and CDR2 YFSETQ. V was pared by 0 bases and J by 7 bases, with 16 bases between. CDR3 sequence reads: CASSLGDSSTCGYTF. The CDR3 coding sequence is TGCGCCAGCAGCTTGGGAGACAGCTCTACCTGTGGCTACACCTTC.

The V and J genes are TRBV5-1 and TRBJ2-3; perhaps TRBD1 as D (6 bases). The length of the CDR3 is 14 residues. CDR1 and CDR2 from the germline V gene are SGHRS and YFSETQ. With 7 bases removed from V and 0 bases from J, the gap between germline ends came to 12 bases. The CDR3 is CASFSGVSTDTQYF. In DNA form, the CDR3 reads TGCGCCAGCTTCTCAGGGGTTAGCACAGATACGCAGTATTTT.

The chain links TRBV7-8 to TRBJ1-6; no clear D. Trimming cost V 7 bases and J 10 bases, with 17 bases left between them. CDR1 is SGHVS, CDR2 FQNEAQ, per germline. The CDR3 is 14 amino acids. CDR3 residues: CASIRAEGRSPLHF. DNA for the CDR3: TGTGCCAGCATCCGAGCGGAAGGTCGGTCACCCCTCCACTTT.

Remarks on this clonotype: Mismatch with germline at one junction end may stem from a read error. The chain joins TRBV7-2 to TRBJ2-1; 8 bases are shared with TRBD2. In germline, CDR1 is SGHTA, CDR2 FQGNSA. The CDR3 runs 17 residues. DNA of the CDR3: TGCGCCAGCAGCTTAGGATCTAGCGGGCCGAGGGGCAATGAGCAGTTCTTC. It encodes CASSLGSSGPRGNEQFF.

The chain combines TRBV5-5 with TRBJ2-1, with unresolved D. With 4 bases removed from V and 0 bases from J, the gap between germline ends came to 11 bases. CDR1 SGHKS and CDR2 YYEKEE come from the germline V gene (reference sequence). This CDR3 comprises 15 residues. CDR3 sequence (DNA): TGTGCCAGCAGCATGGTCGTGGGCTCCTACAATGAGCAGTTCTTC. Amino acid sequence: CASSMVVGSYNEQFF.

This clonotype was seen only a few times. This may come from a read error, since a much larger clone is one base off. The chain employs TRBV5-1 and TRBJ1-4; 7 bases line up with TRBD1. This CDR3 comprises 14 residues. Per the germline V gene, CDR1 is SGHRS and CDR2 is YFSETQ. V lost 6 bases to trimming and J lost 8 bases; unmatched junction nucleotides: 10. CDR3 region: CASNPDRVGEKLFF. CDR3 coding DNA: TGCGCCAGCAACCCCGACAGGGTGGGGGAAAAACTGTTTTTT.